The rows below give T cell receptor beta chains drawn from one sample of a study of T cells in Graves' hyperthyroidism and ophthalmopathy. A single record per CDR3 protein comes from TCRdb applying MiXCR to the multiplex PCR reads. The sample has some 210,000 distinct CDR3 sequences; roughly 15% are singletons. The sequencing input was blood. Receptor source: a middle-aged man with Graves' hyperthyroidism. Each CDR3 is given with its conserved first and last residue. Fields, in order: J gene, CDR3 length, V gene, D gene, clone size, CDR3 protein, CDR3 DNA. A D gene is named only where the DNA matches it firmly. Rows may omit the clone size; those that give it use once, few, many or a size class.

j_gene: TRBJ2-3; len: 16; v_gene: TRBV4-2; d_gene: .; abundance: many; CDR3aa: CASSQEVLYSADTQYF; CDR3nt: TGTGCCAGCAGCCAAGAGGTACTTTATAGCGCAGATACGCAGTATTTT
j_gene: TRBJ2-7; len: 15; v_gene: TRBV9; d_gene: TRBD2; abundance: .; CDR3aa: CASSVGSGRADEQYF; CDR3nt: TGTGCCAGCAGCGTGGGTAGCGGGAGGGCCGACGAGCAGTACTTC
j_gene: TRBJ1-5; len: 13; v_gene: TRBV12-3/TRBV12-4; d_gene: .; abundance: few; CDR3aa: CASRAETNQPQHF; CDR3nt: TGTGCCAGCAGGGCAGAAACCAATCAGCCCCAGCATTTT
j_gene: TRBJ1-2; len: 14; v_gene: TRBV5-1; d_gene: TRBD1; abundance: few; CDR3aa: CASSLGGQGSGYTF; CDR3nt: TGCGCCAGCAGCTTGGGGGGACAGGGAAGCGGCTACACCTTC
j_gene: TRBJ1-3; len: 16; v_gene: TRBV28; d_gene: .; abundance: .; CDR3aa: CASSLRRMSSGNTIYF; CDR3nt: TGTGCCAGCAGTTTACGACGGATGAGCTCTGGAAACACCATATATTTT
j_gene: TRBJ2-5; len: 13; v_gene: TRBV24-1; d_gene: TRBD2; abundance: .; CDR3aa: CATIWREEETQYF; CDR3nt: TGTGCCACCATTTGGCGGGAGGAAGAGACCCAGTACTTC
j_gene: TRBJ1-3; len: 17; v_gene: TRBV10-3; d_gene: .; abundance: few; CDR3aa: CAISESVSRSSGNTIYF; CDR3nt: TGTGCCATCAGTGAGTCGGTCAGTCGTAGCTCTGGAAACACCATATATTTT
j_gene: TRBJ2-4; len: 14; v_gene: TRBV28; d_gene: .; abundance: many; CDR3aa: CASSLGGNKNIQYF; CDR3nt: TGTGCCAGCAGTTTAGGGGGAAACAAAAACATTCAGTACTTC
j_gene: TRBJ1-2; len: 14; v_gene: TRBV3-1; d_gene: .; abundance: .; CDR3aa: CASSQVGLPYGYTF; CDR3nt: TGTGCCAGCAGCCAAGTTGGGCTCCCGTATGGCTACACCTTC
j_gene: TRBJ2-1; len: 14; v_gene: TRBV2; d_gene: TRBD2; abundance: many; CDR3aa: CASLRASGEDEQFF; CDR3nt: TGTGCCAGCCTTCGGGCTAGCGGCGAGGATGAGCAGTTCTTC
j_gene: TRBJ1-2; len: 11; v_gene: TRBV20-1; d_gene: .; abundance: many; CDR3aa: CSAIPRYGYTF; CDR3nt: TGCAGTGCTATCCCCAGATATGGCTACACCTTC
j_gene: TRBJ2-1; len: 10; v_gene: TRBV20-1; d_gene: .; abundance: many; CDR3aa: CSVYSNEQFF; CDR3nt: TGCAGTGTCTATAGCAATGAGCAGTTCTTC